This T cell receptor (beta chain) was captured by sequencing in a study of cytomegalovirus exposure and HLA in healthy donors. As for the study in general: Of roughly 360 genotyped donors, 81% grouped in the Caucasian-associated ancestry cluster.

The germline CDR1 and CDR2 sequences are GTSNPN and SVGIG (reference sequence). CDR3 size: 13 residues. V dropped 3 bases and J dropped 3 bases, with 11 bases sitting between them. It was with 60 Vbeta and 13 Jbeta primers that the PCR ran. Clones were read by immunoSEQ multiplex PCR, and TCRdb kept only the in-frame ones, dropping some. Among roughly 150,000 clones, approximately 88% were seen once, and the ten largest hold around 1.4%. Healthy bone marrow donors made up the donors. J is TRBJ1-1 and V is TRBV30; D may be TRBD1 (5 bases). The receptor was isolated from a woman in her late teens or twenties in good health and CMV-seronegative. The source material was PBMCs. CDR3 sequence (DNA): TGTGCCTGGAGGAGAGGACAACACACTGAAGCTTTCTTT. Protein product: CAWRRGQHTEAFF.